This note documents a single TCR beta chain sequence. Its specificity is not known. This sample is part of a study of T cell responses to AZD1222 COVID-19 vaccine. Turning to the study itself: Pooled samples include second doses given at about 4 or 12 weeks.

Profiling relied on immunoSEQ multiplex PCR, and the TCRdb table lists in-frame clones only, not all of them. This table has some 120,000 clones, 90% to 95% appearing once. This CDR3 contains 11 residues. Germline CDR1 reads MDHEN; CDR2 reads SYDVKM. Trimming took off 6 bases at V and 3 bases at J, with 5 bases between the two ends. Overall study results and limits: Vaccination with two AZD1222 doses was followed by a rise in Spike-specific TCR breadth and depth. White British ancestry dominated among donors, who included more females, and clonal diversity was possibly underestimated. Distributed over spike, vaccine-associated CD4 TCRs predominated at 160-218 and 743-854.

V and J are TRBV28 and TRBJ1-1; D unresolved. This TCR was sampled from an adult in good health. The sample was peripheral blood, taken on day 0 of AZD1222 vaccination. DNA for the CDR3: TGTGCCAGCAGGACCTACACTGAAGCTTTCTTT. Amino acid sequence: CASRTYTEAFF.